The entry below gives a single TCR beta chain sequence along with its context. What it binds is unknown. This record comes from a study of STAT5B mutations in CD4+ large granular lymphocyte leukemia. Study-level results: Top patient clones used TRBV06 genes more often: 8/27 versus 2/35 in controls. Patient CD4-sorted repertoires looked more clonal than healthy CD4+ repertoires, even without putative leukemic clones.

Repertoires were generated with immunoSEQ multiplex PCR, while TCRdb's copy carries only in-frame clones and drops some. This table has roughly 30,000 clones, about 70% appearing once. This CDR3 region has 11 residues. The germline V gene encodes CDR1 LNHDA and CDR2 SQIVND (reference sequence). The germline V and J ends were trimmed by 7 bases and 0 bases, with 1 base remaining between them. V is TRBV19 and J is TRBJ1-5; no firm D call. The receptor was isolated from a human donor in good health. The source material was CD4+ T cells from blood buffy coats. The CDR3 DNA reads TGTGCCAGTAATAGCAATCAGCCCCAGCATTTT. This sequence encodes CASNSNQPQHF.